The 27 T cell receptor beta chains below were found in one sample sequenced in a study of tumor and adjacent non-tumor tissue in lung cancer. The library came from three nested PCR rounds adapted from ARM-PCR protocols. In TCRdb, the multiplex PCR reads were re-called with MiXCR into one record per CDR3 protein. The data hold about 80,000 distinct CDR3 sequences, with roughly 75% observed a single time. This sample's RNA came from whole unsorted tissue. The sample taken for sequencing was lung tumor tissue. The receptors come from a woman aged 70-85 years with non-small cell lung cancer.

Worth noting for this clonotype: The conserved phenylalanine or tryptophan is not found at the CDR3 terminus, so this likely reflects a read error. The V call is TRBV11-1, the J call TRBJ1-2; D uncertain. This CDR3 comprises 14 residues. Germline V gives CDR1 SGHAT, CDR2 FQDESV (reference sequence). CDR3 loop: CVSSPGIANYGYTI. In DNA, the CDR3 is TGTGTCAGCAGCCCCGGGATAGCGAACTATGGCTACACCATC.

This clonotype was recorded at least ten times. The chain couples TRBV6-5 to TRBJ1-5, with TRBD1 as a possible D gene (6 bases). The length of the CDR3 is 14 residues. Germline V gene lookup returns CDR1 MNHEY and CDR2 SVGAGI. The V end lost 6 bases, the J end lost 2 bases, and 11 bases lay between the germline ends. The CDR3 protein is CASRNTGRNQPQHF. The CDR3 coding sequence is TGTGCCAGCAGGAATACAGGGCGCAATCAGCCCCAGCATTTT.

In this sample, this clonotype turned up a few times. One end of the junction fails to match germline, which may point to a read error. The genes are TRBV4-1 and TRBJ1-1; no reliable D call. The CDR3 extends over 14 amino acids. Looked up from germline, CDR1 is MGHRA and CDR2 is YSYEKL. CDR3 sequence reads: CASNHRTENTEAFF. The CDR3 region has the DNA TGCGCCAGCAACCACCGTACAGAGAACACTGAGGCTTTCTTT.

Comments on this clonotype: One end of the junction fails to match germline, which may point to a read error. V gene TRBV6-1 combines with J gene TRBJ2-6; D may correspond to TRBD1 or TRBD2 (5 bases each). The CDR3 sequence is 14 residues long. CDR1 is MNHNS, CDR2 SASEGT, per germline. The CDR3 region is CVSSEGTGANVLTF. As DNA, the CDR3 is TGCGTCAGCAGTGAGGGGACTGGGGCCAACGTCCTGACTTTC.

Comments on this clonotype: The germline gene is not matched at one end of the junction; a read error may be the cause. This chain uses TRBV5-4 with TRBJ2-1, with D perhaps TRBD1 (6 bases). The CDR3 covers 17 residues. Germline V gene sequence: CDR1 SGHNT, CDR2 YYREEE (reference sequence). The CDR3 sequence is CANSFGGRTRSYNEQFF. In DNA, the CDR3 is TGTGCCAACAGCTTTGGGGGCAGGACTCGCTCCTACAATGAGCAGTTCTTC.

For this clonotype: Sequence at one end of the junction differs from germline and may be a read error. The rearrangement joins TRBV6-2 or TRBV6-3 to TRBJ2-3, with 8 bases aligning to TRBD2. This CDR3 spans 19 amino acids. Germline lookup yields CDR1 MNHEY and CDR2 SVGEGT. CDR3 sequence reads: CASGYRGLTGGPTTDTQYF. DNA for the CDR3: TGTGCCAGCGGTTACCGGGGACTAACGGGAGGGCCAACCACAGATACGCAGTATTTT.

Points on this clonotype: One junction end disagrees with the germline gene, perhaps due to a read error. The V call is TRBV6-5, the J call TRBJ2-5; D is perhaps TRBD1 or TRBD2 (7 bases each). The CDR3 spans 16 residues. CDR1 and CDR2 from the germline V gene are MNHEY and SVGAGI. The CDR3, as DNA: TGCGCCAGCAGTTACTCGCTTGGGGAGGGGGCAGAGACCCAGAACTTC. Translated: CASSYSLGEGAETQNF.

A word on this clonotype: One end of the junction is discordant with germline, which a read error may explain. CDR3 DNA sequence: TGTGCCAGCAGTGAAGGCCGCACAGATACGCAATATTTT. It yields the protein CASSEGRTDTQYF. This chain connects TRBV6-1 to TRBJ2-3, with D unresolved. The CDR3 is made up of 13 amino acids. Looked up from germline, CDR1 is MNHNS and CDR2 is SASEGT.

As regards this clonotype: The junction does not match germline at one end; this may be a read error. The V gene is TRBV10-3, the J gene TRBJ2-7; 8 nucleotides align to TRBD2. This CDR3 has 14 residues. Germline CDR1 is ENHRY and CDR2 is SYGVKD. CDR3 protein: CATSSGGGTYEQYF. The CDR3 nucleotides read TGTGCCACCTCATCGGGAGGGGGGACCTACGAGCAGTATTTC.

As regards this clonotype: Germline and junction disagree at one end, which may indicate a read error. The chain carries TRBV12-3 or TRBV12-4 and TRBJ2-1, with D perhaps given as TRBD1 or TRBD2 (6 bases each). CDR3 length equals 18 residues. CDR3 bases: TGTGCCAGTAGTTCCCCGTTGGGGGGCCCCTCTTCGGATTATGAGCAGTTCTTC. Amino acid sequence: CASSSPLGGPSSDYEQFF.

This clonotype has a handful of counts. At one end, the junction sequence differs from germline, possibly due to a read error. The chain links TRBV14 to TRBJ2-2; D possibly matches TRBD1 or TRBD2 (5 bases each). From germline, CDR1 is SGHDN and CDR2 FVKESK. CDR3 length: 15 residues. CDR3 nucleotides: TGTGCCAGCAGCTGGGGACCTCCCAACATCGGGGAGCTGTTCTTT. It encodes CASSWGPPNIGELFF.

The chain has TRBV6-6 and TRBJ2-1, with TRBD2 matching over 9 bases. Germline CDR1 and CDR2: MNHNY and SVGAGI (reference sequence). The junction had 14 bases not matched to a gene; V was cut back by 10 bases and J by 13 bases. The CDR3 has 13 residues. CDR3: CATIAGDVSEQFF. The CDR3 DNA reads as TGTGCCACGATAGCGGGAGATGTCAGTGAACAGTTCTTC.

This clonotype was observed at least ten times. The J gene is TRBJ1-5, the V gene TRBV21-1. TRBV21-1 is given as a pseudogene. The CDR3 loop spans 14 amino acids. CDR3 DNA: TGTGCCAGAAAAACAGCTTATAGCAATCAGCCCCAGCATTTT. Protein sequence: CARKTAYSNQPQHF.

As to this clonotype: The CDR3 end shows no conserved phenylalanine or tryptophan, and so a read error is likely. The DNA is omitted, as the CDR3 cannot be located on it reliably, and the CDR3 follows TCRdb's listing. The chain uses TRBV11-1 and TRBJ1-1. Counting both end residues, the CDR3 totals 16 amino acids. Germline loops: CDR1 SGHAT, CDR2 FQDESV (reference sequence). The CDR3 loop is CASSHSGGYLNTEAFA.

As to this clonotype: The junction and the germline gene differ at one end; a read error may be behind it. The J gene is TRBJ2-1, the V gene TRBV11-1; weak D call: TRBD2 (5 bases). Germline-derived CDR1 and CDR2 are SGHAT and FQDESV (reference sequence). The CDR3 is made up of 17 amino acids. The CDR3 protein is CASSLEPAVGSYNEHSF. The CDR3 DNA reads as TGTGCCAGCAGCTTAGAGCCAGCGGTAGGGTCCTACAATGAGCACTCCTTC.

On this clonotype: An end of the junction differs from the germline gene, which may be a read error. The DNA of the CDR3 is TGTGCAAGCAGCTTGGAGGGGATACCATATGAGACCCAGTACTTC. Amino acid sequence: CASSLEGIPYETQYF. The gene calls are TRBV5-4 and TRBJ2-5; the D gene is possibly TRBD2 (6 bases). Germline CDR1 is SGHNT and CDR2 is YYREEE (reference sequence). The CDR3 is 15 residues long.

Regarding this clonotype: One end of the junction fails to match germline, which may point to a read error. J is TRBJ2-7 and V is TRBV5-1; 7 bases map to TRBD1. The length of the CDR3 is 17 residues. Germline loops: CDR1 SGHRS, CDR2 YFSETQ. This chain's CDR3 is CACSSGDWDSLSYEQYF. The CDR3 nucleotides read TGCGCCTGCAGCTCTGGTGATTGGGACAGCCTGTCATACGAGCAGTACTTC.

V gene TRBV29-1 combines with J gene TRBJ2-1, with 8 bases fitting TRBD2. CDR3 size: 14 residues. Looked up from germline, CDR1 is SQVTM and CDR2 is ANQGSEA. The chain's CDR3 is CIVYGTRGGNEQFF. CDR3 nucleotide sequence: TGCATCGTCTACGGGACTAGAGGGGGCAATGAGCAGTTCTTC.

The genes are TRBV5-1 and TRBJ1-2, with D possibly matching TRBD1 (5 bases). The CDR3 runs to 13 residues. Trimming took off 4 bases at V and 8 bases at J, with 15 bases between the two ends. Germline V lookup: CDR1 SGHRS, CDR2 YFSETQ. DNA for the CDR3: TGCGCCAGCAGCCCGATGCGGGACGACGGCTACACCTTC. Translation gives CASSPMRDDGYTF.

The chain couples TRBV6-6 to TRBJ1-1, with 9 nucleotides matching TRBD1. Germline assignment: CDR1 MNHNY and CDR2 SVGAGI (reference sequence). The CDR3 extends over 15 amino acids. The ends lost 6 bases at V and 0 bases at J; junction bases unmatched: 5. CDR3 sequence: CASSYTGGLNTEAFF. CDR3 DNA: TGTGCCAGCAGCTACACAGGGGGCCTGAACACTGAAGCTTTCTTT.

This clonotype has only one observation. The chain is built from TRBV4-1 and TRBJ2-7, with D unclear. The CDR3 is made up of 14 amino acids. V lost 4 bases to trimming and J lost 0 bases, with 10 bases between them. Germline-derived CDR1 and CDR2 are MGHRA and YSYEKL. In DNA form, the CDR3 reads TGCGCCAGCAGCCCACTGGACGACTCCTACGAGCAGTACTTC. It specifies CASSPLDDSYEQYF.

For this clonotype: The final CDR3 position lacks the conserved phenylalanine or tryptophan, pointing to a likely read error. The limits of the CDR3 on the DNA are not certain, so only TCRdb's listed CDR3 is given. This chain connects TRBV11-1 to TRBJ2-1. The CDR3 totals 12 residues, both ends included. In germline, CDR1 is SGHAT, CDR2 FQDESV (reference sequence). The CDR3 spells CASSLLGSTPRL.

In regard to this clonotype: In this CDR3 the conserved last residue, phenylalanine or tryptophan, is missing, so a read error is likely. The rearrangement joins TRBV5-5 to TRBJ2-1; D gene unclear. Germline V gives CDR1 SGHKS, CDR2 YYEKEE (reference sequence). V was pared by 2 bases and J by 6 bases, with 18 bases between. The CDR3 has 16 amino acids. This CDR3 is CASSFKGTVSGNEQFI. The CDR3 DNA reads TGTGCCAGCAGCTTTAAGGGCACCGTCTCGGGCAATGAGCAGTTCATT.

This clonotype was recorded at least ten times. CDR3 sequence reads: CASSQGDWRGANVLTF. CDR3 sequence (DNA): TGCGCCAGCAGCCAAGGGGATTGGAGGGGGGCCAACGTCCTGACTTTC. The chain employs TRBV4-1 and TRBJ2-6, with D possibly being TRBD2 (5 bases). V was pared by 1 base and J by 4 bases, with 11 bases between. Germline V gene data show CDR1 as MGHRA and CDR2 as YSYEKL. The CDR3 runs 16 residues.

This clonotype has a count of ten or more. The J gene is TRBJ2-7, the V gene TRBV6-1; D unresolved. The ends were cut back, 7 bases at V and 5 bases at J, with 18 bases in the middle. The CDR3 has 14 amino acids. Germline loops: CDR1 MNHNS, CDR2 SASEGT. The CDR3: CASTLGGAWNEQYF. CDR3 in DNA: TGTGCCAGCACCCTTGGCGGTGCCTGGAACGAGCAGTACTTC.

In this sample, this clonotype turned up many times. V gene TRBV29-1 combines with J gene TRBJ1-1; TRBD1 aligns across 7 bases. CDR1 and CDR2 (germline): SQVTM, ANQGSEA. The CDR3 sequence is 16 residues long. With 7 bases clipped from V and 5 bases from J, the junction kept 19 bases outside the gene matches. Written as DNA, the CDR3 is TGCAGCGGGTCCGACAGGGAGAGGGGTTTTGGGACTGAAGCTTTCTTT. This gives the protein CSGSDRERGFGTEAFF.

J is TRBJ2-3 and V is TRBV29-1, with 10 bases lining up with TRBD1. Germline-derived CDR1 and CDR2 are SQVTM and ANQGSEA. J lost 5 bases, V lost 4 bases, and 6 bases had no gene match. CDR3 size: 14 residues. CDR3 DNA sequence: TGCAGCGTTGGACAGGGGGCTGGCAGAGATACGCAGTATTTT. Its translation is CSVGQGAGRDTQYF.